This entry features one TCR beta chain sequence. The sample comes from a study of CD8+ T cells in alopecia areata. TCR sequencing used cDNA made by reverse transcription of extracted RNA. Sequenced by immunoSEQ multiplex PCR; TCRdb stores in-frame clones only, minus some. The sample has some 170,000 clones, around 71% seen once. V lost 4 bases and J 0 bases, leaving 6 bases between the germline ends. This CDR3 is built from 12 residues. CDR1 is GTSNPN and CDR2 is SVGIG in the germline V gene (reference sequence). Sequenced here: CD8+ T cells sorted from blood, sampled at week 0. The genes are TRBV30 and TRBJ1-2; D gene unclear. This TCR was sampled from a human donor with alopecia areata. The CDR3 region is CAWTGANYGYTF. CDR3 nucleotides: TGTGCCTGGACTGGAGCTAACTATGGCTACACCTTC.